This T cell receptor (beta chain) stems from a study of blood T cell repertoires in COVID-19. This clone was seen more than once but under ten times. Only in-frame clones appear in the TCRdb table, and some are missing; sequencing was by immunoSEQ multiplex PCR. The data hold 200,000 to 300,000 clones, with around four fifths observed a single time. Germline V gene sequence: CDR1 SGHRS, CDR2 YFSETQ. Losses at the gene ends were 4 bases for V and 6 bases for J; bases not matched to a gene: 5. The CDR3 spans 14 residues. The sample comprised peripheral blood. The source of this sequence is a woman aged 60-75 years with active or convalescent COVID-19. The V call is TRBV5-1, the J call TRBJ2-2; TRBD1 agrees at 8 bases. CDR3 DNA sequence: TGCGCCAGCAGCAGGGGACAGGTTCCCGGGGAGCTGTTTTTT. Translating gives CASSRGQVPGELFF.